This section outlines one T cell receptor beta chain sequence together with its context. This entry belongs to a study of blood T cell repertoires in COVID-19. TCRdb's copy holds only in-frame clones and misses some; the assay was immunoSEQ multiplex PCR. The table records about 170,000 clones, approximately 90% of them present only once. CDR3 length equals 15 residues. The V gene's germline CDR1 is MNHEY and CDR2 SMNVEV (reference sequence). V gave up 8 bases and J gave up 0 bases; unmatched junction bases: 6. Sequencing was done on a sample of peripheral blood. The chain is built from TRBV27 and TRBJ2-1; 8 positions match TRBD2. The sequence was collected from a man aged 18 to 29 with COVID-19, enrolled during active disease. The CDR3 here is CASLIAGSSYNEQFF. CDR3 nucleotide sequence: TGTGCCAGCTTGATAGCGGGAAGCTCCTACAATGAGCAGTTCTTC.